This T cell receptor beta chain is from a study of human T cells and chemical hapten exposure. The CDR3 is made up of 12 amino acids. The germline V gene has CDR1 SQVTM and CDR2 ANQGSEA. With 4 bases removed from V and 7 bases from J, the gap between germline ends came to 13 bases. Individual cDNA molecules in this library carried unique molecular identifiers. Via MiXCR, TCRdb re-called the RACE reads, giving one row per CDR3 protein. This sample yields 350,000 to 400,000 distinct CDR3 sequences, of which about 6% are seen a single time; approximately 5.4% belongs to the top ten. Described time point: patch test 2, 6 weeks after DPC sensitization. Treatment defined: therapeutic diphenylcyclopropenone sensitization with weekly scalp DPC. Researchers sampled blood before each patch test went on. Alopecia patients deemed DPC-suitable, aged 18 to 70, excluding pregnancy. This clonotype was counted ten times or more.

The chain couples TRBV29-1 to TRBJ1-1; maybe TRBD1 (6 bases). This sample comprised whole blood, obtained in connection with sensitization to the hapten diphenylcyclopropenone (DPC). The TCR originated in a woman aged 18-30 years with alopecia areata. Some clones in this sample may be carry-over from other donors' samples. The CDR3 protein is CSVGGGDYEAFF. CDR3 in DNA: TGCAGCGTTGGAGGGGGGGATTATGAAGCTTTCTTT.